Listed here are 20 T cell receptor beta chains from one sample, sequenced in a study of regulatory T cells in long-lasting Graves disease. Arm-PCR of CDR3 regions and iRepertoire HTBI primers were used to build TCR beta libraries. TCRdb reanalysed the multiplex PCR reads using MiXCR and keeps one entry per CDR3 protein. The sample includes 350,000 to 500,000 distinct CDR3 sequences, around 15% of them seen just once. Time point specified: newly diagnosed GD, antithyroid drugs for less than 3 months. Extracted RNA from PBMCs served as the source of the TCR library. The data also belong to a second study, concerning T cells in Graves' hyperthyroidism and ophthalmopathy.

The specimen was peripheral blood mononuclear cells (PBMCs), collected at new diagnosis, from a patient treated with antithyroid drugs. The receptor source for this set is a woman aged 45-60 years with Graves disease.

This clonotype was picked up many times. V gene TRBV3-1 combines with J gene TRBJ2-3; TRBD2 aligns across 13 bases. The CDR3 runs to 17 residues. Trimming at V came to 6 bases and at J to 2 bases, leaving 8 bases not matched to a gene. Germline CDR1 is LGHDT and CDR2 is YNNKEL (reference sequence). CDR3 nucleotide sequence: TGTGCCAGCAGTCGGACTAGCGGGGGTTCTTACACAGATACGCAGTATTTT. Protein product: CASSRTSGGSYTDTQYF.

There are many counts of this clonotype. CDR3 protein: CASSLTPGLAGVSYEQYF. CDR3 coding DNA: TGTGCCAGCAGTCTAACCCCGGGACTAGCGGGAGTTTCCTACGAGCAGTACTTC. This sequence joins TRBV27 and TRBJ2-7, with 14 bases matching TRBD2. The CDR3 totals 18 residues. From germline, CDR1 is MNHEY and CDR2 SMNVEV (reference sequence). Unmatched junction bases numbered 10, after V lost 5 bases and J lost 1 base.

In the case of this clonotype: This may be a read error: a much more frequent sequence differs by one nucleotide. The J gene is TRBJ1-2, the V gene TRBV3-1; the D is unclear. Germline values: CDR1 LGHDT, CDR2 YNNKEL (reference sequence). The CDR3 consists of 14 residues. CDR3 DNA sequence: TGTGCCAGCGGCCAAGGATCTGGGAACTATGGCTACACCTTC. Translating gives CASGQGSGNYGYTF.

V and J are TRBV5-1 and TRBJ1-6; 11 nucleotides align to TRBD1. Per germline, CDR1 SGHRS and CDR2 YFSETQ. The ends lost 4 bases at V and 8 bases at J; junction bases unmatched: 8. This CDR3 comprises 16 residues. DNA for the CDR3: TGCGCCAGCAGCCTCCGGACAGGGGGCGCCCATTCACCCCTCCACTTT. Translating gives CASSLRTGGAHSPLHF.

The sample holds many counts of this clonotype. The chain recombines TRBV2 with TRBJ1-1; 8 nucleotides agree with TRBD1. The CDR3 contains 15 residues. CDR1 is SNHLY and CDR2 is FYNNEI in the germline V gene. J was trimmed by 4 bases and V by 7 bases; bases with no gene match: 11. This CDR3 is CASNSPTGVSTEAFF. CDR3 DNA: TGTGCCAGCAACTCCCCGACAGGGGTCAGCACTGAAGCTTTCTTT.

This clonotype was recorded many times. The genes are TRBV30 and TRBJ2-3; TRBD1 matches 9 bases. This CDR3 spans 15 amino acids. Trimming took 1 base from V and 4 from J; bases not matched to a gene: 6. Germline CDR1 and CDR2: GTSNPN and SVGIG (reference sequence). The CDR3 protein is CAWSGPQGAADTQYF. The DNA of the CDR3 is TGTGCCTGGAGTGGTCCACAGGGGGCGGCAGATACGCAGTATTTT.

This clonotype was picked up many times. CDR3 loop: CASSFWGQYQETQYF. The CDR3 DNA sequence: TGCGCCAGCAGCTTCTGGGGACAGTACCAAGAGACCCAGTACTTC. This chain connects TRBV5-1 to TRBJ2-5; 7 nucleotides align to TRBD1. This CDR3 region has 15 residues. Germline CDR1 is SGHRS and CDR2 is YFSETQ. J lost 0 bases, V lost 2 bases, and 4 bases had no gene match.

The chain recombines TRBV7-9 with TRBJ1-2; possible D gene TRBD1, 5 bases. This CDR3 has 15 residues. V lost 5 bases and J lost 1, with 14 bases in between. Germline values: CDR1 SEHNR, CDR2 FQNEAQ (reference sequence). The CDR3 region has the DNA TGTGCCAGCAGCCCGGGACTGATTAATAACTATGGCTACACCTTC. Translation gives CASSPGLINNYGYTF.

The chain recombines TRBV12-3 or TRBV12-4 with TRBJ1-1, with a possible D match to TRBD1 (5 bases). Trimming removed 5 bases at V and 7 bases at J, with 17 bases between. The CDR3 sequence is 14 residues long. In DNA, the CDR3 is TGTGCCAGCAGTCCGCAGGCAGGGTCAGTTGAAGCTTTCTTT. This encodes CASSPQAGSVEAFF.

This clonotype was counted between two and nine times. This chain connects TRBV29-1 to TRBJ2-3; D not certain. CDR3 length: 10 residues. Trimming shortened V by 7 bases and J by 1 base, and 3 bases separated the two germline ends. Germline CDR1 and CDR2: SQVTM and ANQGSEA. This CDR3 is CSAGTDTQYF. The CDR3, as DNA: TGCAGCGCGGGCACAGATACGCAGTATTTT.

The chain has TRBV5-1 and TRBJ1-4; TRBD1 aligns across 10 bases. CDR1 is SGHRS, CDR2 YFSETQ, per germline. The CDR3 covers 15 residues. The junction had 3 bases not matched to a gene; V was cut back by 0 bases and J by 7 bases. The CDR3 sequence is CASSLGTGGIEKLFF. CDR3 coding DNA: TGCGCCAGCAGCTTGGGGACAGGGGGTATTGAAAAACTGTTTTTT.

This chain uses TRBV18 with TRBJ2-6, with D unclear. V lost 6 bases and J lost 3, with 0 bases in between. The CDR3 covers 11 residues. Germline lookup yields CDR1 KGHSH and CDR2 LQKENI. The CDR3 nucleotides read TGTGCCAGCTCTGGGGCCAACGTCCTGACTTTC. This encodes CASSGANVLTF.

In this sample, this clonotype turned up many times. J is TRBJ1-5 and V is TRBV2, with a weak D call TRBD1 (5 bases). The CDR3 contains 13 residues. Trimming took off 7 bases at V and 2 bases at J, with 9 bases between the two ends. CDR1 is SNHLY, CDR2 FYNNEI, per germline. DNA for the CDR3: TGTGCCAGCACACGGGGGGGCAATCAGCCCCAGCATTTT. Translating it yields CASTRGGNQPQHF.

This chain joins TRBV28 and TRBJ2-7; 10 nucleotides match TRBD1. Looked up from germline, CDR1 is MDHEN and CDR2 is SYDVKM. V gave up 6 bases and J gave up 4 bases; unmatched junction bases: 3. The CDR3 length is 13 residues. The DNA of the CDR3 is TGTGCCAGCAGGACAGGGGGCAGGTACGAGCAGTACTTC. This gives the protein CASRTGGRYEQYF.

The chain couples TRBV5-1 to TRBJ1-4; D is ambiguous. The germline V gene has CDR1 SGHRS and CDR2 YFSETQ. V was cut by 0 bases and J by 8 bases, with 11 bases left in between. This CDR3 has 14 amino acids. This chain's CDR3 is CASSLDSRSEKLFF. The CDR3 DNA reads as TGCGCCAGCAGCTTGGACAGCCGGTCCGAAAAACTGTTTTTT.

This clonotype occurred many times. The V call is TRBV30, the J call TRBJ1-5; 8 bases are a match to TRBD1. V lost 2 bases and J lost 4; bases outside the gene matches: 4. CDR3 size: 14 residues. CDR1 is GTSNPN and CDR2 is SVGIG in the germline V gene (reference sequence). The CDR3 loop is CAWSYGQGNQPQHF. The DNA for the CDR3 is TGTGCCTGGAGTTATGGACAGGGTAATCAGCCCCAGCATTTT.

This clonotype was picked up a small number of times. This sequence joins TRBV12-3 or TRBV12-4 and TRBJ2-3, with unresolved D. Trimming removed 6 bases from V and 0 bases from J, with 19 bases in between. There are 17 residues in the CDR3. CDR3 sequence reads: CASSRHTSPRSTDTQYF. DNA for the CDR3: TGTGCCAGCAGCCGTCATACATCGCCTCGGAGCACAGATACGCAGTATTTT.

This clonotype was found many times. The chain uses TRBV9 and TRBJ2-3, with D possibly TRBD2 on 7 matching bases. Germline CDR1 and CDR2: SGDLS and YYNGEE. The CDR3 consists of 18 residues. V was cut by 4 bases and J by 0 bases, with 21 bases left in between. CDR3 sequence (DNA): TGTGCCAGCAGCTCGAGGACCGGGGGGCAGACTAGCACAGATACGCAGTATTTT. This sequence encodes CASSSRTGGQTSTDTQYF.

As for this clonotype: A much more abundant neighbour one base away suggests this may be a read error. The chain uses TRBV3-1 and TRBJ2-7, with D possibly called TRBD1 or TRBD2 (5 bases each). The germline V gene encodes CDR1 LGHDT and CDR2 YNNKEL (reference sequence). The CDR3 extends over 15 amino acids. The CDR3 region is CASGQGRLYSYEQYF. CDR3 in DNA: TGTGCCAGCGGCCAGGGTCGACTATACTCCTACGAGCAGTACTTC.

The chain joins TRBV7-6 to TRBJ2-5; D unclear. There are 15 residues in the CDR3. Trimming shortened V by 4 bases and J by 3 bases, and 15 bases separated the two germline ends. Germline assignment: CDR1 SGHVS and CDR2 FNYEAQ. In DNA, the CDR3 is TGTGCCAGCAGCTGGGCCTTTGGGGAAGAAGAGACCCAGTACTTC. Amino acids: CASSWAFGEEETQYF.